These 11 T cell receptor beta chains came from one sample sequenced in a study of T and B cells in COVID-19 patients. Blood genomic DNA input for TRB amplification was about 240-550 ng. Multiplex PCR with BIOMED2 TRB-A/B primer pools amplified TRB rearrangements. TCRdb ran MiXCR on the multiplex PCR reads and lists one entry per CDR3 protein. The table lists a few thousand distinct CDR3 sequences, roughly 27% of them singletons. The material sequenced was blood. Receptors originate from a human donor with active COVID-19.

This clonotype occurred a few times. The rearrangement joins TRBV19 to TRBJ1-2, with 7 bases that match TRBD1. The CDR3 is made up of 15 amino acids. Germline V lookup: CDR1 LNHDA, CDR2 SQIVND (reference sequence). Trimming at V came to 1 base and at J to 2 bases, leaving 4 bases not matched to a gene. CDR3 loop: CASSIAGDRNYGYTF. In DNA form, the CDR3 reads TGTGCCAGTAGTATAGCCGGGGACAGAAACTATGGCTACACCTTC. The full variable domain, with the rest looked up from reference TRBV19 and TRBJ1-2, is DGGITQSPKYLFRKEGQNVTLSCEQNLNHDAMYWYRQDPGQGLRLIYYSQIVNDFQKGDIAEGYSVSREKKESFPLTVTSAQKNPTAFYLCASSIAGDRNYGYTFGSGTRLTVV.

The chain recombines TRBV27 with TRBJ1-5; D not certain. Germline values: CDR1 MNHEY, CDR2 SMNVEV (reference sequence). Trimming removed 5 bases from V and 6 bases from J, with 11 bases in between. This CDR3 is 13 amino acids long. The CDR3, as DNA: TGTGCCAGCAGTAGGACCCGGGGTCAGCCCCAGCATTTT. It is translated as CASSRTRGQPQHF.

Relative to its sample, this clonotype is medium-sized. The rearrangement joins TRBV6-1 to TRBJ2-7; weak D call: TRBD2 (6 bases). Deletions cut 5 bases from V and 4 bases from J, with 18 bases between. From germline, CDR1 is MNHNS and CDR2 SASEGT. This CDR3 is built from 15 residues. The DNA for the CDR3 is TGTGCCAGCAGTTCCCACCGGGACTCCCCTTACGAGCAGTACTTC. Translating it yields CASSSHRDSPYEQYF.

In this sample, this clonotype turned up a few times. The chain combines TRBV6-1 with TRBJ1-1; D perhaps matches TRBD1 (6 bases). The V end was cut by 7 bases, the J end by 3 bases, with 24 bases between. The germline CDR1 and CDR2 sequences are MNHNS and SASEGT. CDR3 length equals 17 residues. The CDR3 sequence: CASTGGGRERWYTEAFF. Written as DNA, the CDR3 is TGTGCCAGCACCGGAGGGGGACGGGAAAGGTGGTACACTGAAGCTTTCTTT.

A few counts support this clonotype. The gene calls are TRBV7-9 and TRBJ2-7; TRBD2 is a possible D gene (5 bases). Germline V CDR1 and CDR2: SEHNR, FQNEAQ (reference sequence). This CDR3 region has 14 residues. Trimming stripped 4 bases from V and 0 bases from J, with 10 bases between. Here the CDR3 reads CASSSPSGSYEQYF. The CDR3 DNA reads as TGTGCCAGCAGCTCTCCCAGCGGCTCCTACGAGCAGTACTTC.

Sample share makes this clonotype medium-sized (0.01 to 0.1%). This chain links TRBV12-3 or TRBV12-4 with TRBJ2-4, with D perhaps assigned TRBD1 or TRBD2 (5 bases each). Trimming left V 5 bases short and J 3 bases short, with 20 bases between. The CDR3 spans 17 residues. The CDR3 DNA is TGTGCCAGCAGTCTCCTAGACAGCCGACGGGGCAAAAACATTCAGTACTTC. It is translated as CASSLLDSRRGKNIQYF.

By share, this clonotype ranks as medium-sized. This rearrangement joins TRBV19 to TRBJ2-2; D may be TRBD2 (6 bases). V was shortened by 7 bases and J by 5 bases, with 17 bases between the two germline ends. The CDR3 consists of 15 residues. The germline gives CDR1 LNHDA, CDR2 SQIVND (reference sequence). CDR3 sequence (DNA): TGTGCCAGTACCCTGGGGGGAGTTCGGACCGGGGAGCTGTTTTTT. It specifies CASTLGGVRTGELFF.

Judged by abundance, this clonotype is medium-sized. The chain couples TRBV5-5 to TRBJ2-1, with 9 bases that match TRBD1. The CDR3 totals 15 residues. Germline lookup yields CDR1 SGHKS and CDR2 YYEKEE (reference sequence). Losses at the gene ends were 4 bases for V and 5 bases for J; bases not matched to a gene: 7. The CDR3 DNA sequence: TGTGCCAGCAGCGCGGGACAGGGAGGAAACAATGAGCAGTTCTTC. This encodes CASSAGQGGNNEQFF. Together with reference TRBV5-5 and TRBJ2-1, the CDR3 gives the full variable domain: DAGVTQSPTHLIKTRGQQVTLRCSPISGHKSVSWYQQVLGQGPQFIFQYYEKEERGRGNFPDRFSARQFPNYSSELNVNALLLGDSALYLCASSAGQGGNNEQFFGPGTRLTVL.

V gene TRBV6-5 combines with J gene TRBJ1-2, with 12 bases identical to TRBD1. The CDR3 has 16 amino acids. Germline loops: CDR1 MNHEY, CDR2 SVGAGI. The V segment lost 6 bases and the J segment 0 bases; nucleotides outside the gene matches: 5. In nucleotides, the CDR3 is TGTGCCAGCAGACCGGGACAGGGGGCCGCTAACTATGGCTACACCTTC. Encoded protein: CASRPGQGAANYGYTF.

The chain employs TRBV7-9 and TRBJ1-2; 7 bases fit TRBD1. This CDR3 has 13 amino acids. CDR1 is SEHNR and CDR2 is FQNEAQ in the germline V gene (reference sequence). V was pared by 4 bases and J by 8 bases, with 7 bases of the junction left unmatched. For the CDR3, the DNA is TGTGCCAGCAGCTCCGGACAGGAGGACGGCTACACCTTC. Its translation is CASSSGQEDGYTF.

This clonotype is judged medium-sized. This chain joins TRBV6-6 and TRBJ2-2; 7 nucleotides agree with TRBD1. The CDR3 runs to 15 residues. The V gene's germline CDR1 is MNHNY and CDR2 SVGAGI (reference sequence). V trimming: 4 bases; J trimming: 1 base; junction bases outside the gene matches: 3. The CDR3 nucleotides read TGTGCCAGCAGTTCCGGGACAGAGAACACCGGGGAGCTGTTTTTT. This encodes CASSSGTENTGELFF.